This passage covers 15 T cell receptor beta chains from one sample sequenced in a study of T cells in Graves' hyperthyroidism and ophthalmopathy. Template material for amplifying TCR beta CDR3 regions consisted of RNA transcripts. A set of HTBI primers served as the primers for a first-round RT-PCR of the TCR CDR3. TCRdb ran MiXCR on the multiplex PCR reads and lists one entry per CDR3 protein. Counted here are about 260,000 distinct CDR3 sequences, 25% to 30% occurring once; the ten biggest clones make up 25% to 30%. The sequencing sample was made of blood. Receptors were obtained from a man aged 35 to 55 with Graves' hyperthyroidism that later progressed to Graves' ophthalmopathy.

The chain couples TRBV6-1 to TRBJ1-2; D is unclear. Trimming pared 6 bases from V and 2 bases from J, leaving 7 bases between. CDR3 size: 12 residues. CDR1 is MNHNS and CDR2 is SASEGT in the germline V gene. The DNA for the CDR3 is TGTGCCAGCAGGCCCCGGAACTATGGCTACACCTTC. As protein: CASRPRNYGYTF.

The chain has TRBV7-4 and TRBJ2-1; 14 nucleotides line up with TRBD2. Germline V gene sequence: CDR1 SGHVT, CDR2 SQSDAQ. J was trimmed by 6 bases and V by 4 bases; bases with no gene match: 5. The CDR3 consists of 16 residues. The CDR3 spells CASSSLGLAGVNEQFF. CDR3 DNA sequence: TGTGCCAGCAGCTCCCTGGGACTAGCGGGAGTCAATGAGCAGTTCTTC.

The sample holds many counts of this clonotype. The rearrangement uses TRBV4-1 and TRBJ2-2; D not certain. The CDR3 runs to 14 residues. Germline V CDR1 and CDR2: MGHRA, YSYEKL. With 0 bases removed from V and 2 bases from J, the gap between germline ends came to 4 bases. CDR3 amino acids: CASSQEDNTGELFF. Here the CDR3 DNA reads TGCGCCAGCAGCCAAGAAGACAACACCGGGGAGCTGTTTTTT.

Ten or more counts support this clonotype. The chain uses TRBV14 and TRBJ2-5; 8 bases line up with TRBD2. The CDR3 has 15 residues. After removal of 5 bases from V and 5 bases from J, the junction contained 10 bases not matched to a gene. Germline assignment: CDR1 SGHDN and CDR2 FVKESK. CDR3 amino acids: CASSSFSGSSETQYF. For the CDR3, the DNA is TGTGCCAGCAGCTCCTTCAGCGGGAGCTCTGAGACCCAGTACTTC.

V and J are TRBV10-2 and TRBJ1-5; perhaps TRBD1 as D (6 bases). The CDR3 has 14 residues. Looked up from germline, CDR1 is WSHSY and CDR2 is SAAADI. Deletions cut 3 bases from V and 7 bases from J, with 13 bases between. The CDR3 is CASSDRGGDQPQHF. In DNA form, the CDR3 reads TGCGCCAGCAGTGATCGTGGGGGCGACCAGCCCCAGCATTTT.

This clonotype was detected ten times or more. The chain links TRBV2 to TRBJ2-7, with a possible D match to TRBD1 (6 bases). The CDR3 contains 13 residues. Germline V lookup: CDR1 SNHLY, CDR2 FYNNEI. Trimming took off 10 bases at V and 3 bases at J, with 16 bases between the two ends. The CDR3 region has the DNA TGTGCCACTCAGGACAGACGGAACTACGAGCAGTACTTC. Its protein is CATQDRRNYEQYF.

This clonotype has a count of ten or more. This sequence joins TRBV19 and TRBJ1-5; D is undetermined. Germline-derived CDR1 and CDR2 are LNHDA and SQIVND (reference sequence). The CDR3 runs to 17 residues. The V and J ends lost 3 bases and 7 bases respectively, with 22 bases between them. CDR3 protein: CASSITPGSSPRQPQHF. Written as DNA, the CDR3 is TGTGCCAGTAGTATCACCCCCGGGAGTTCACCAAGACAGCCCCAGCATTTT. Full variable domain (missing parts from reference TRBV19 and TRBJ1-5): DGGITQSPKYLFRKEGQNVTLSCEQNLNHDAMYWYRQDPGQGLRLIYYSQIVNDFQKGDIAEGYSVSREKKESFPLTVTSAQKNPTAFYLCASSITPGSSPRQPQHFGDGTRLSIL.

As regards this clonotype: Being one base from a much bigger clone, this may be a read error. A read error is likely, as this CDR3 ends without the conserved phenylalanine or tryptophan. The limits of the CDR3 on the DNA are not certain, so only TCRdb's listed CDR3 is given. This chain connects TRBV11-2 to TRBJ1-1. From germline, CDR1 is SGHAT and CDR2 FQNNGV. The CDR3 length equals 12 residues, ends included. CDR3 sequence: CASSSLRDETFS.

The table lists this clonotype with many counts. The chain has TRBV12-3 or TRBV12-4 and TRBJ2-7; D is perhaps TRBD1 (5 bases). The CDR3 has 16 residues. V was shortened by 1 base and J by 2 bases, with 15 bases between the two germline ends. CDR3 loop: CASSLDTTAFTYEQYF. CDR3 DNA sequence: TGTGCCAGCAGTTTAGATACGACAGCTTTTACCTACGAGCAGTACTTC.

The chain is built from TRBV20-1 and TRBJ1-2, with D perhaps TRBD1 (6 bases). The V gene's germline CDR1 is DFQATT and CDR2 SNEGSKA (reference sequence). Trimming removed 3 bases at V and 4 bases at J, with 21 bases between. The CDR3 has 16 residues. Here the CDR3 reads CSASGVGGGVGYGYTF. For the CDR3, the DNA is TGCAGTGCTAGCGGGGTTGGAGGGGGAGTGGGCTATGGCTACACCTTC.

This clonotype has ten or more counts. V is TRBV3-1 and J is TRBJ2-7; 7 bases fit TRBD2. The CDR3 has 12 amino acids. Unmatched junction bases numbered 3, after V lost 4 bases and J lost 6 bases. Germline-derived CDR1 and CDR2 are LGHDT and YNNKEL (reference sequence). CDR3 loop: CASSREGGEQYF. The CDR3 nucleotides read TGTGCCAGCAGCCGGGAGGGAGGCGAGCAGTACTTC.

This clonotype was seen a few times. The chain has TRBV28 and TRBJ2-7, with D uncertain. The CDR3 is made up of 15 amino acids. The germline V gene encodes CDR1 MDHEN and CDR2 SYDVKM. The V gene lost 8 bases and the J gene lost 2 bases, with 19 bases spanning the gap. The CDR3 bases are TGTGCCAGCTCCCCACCGACCTCGATTGCCTACGAGCAGTACTTC. Its translation is CASSPPTSIAYEQYF.

In this sample, this clonotype turned up many times. The CDR3 reads CASSYGGGQRDKETQYF. The CDR3 region has the DNA TGTGCCAGCAGTTATGGGGGGGGACAGCGCGATAAAGAGACCCAGTACTTC. The rearrangement links TRBV6-5 to TRBJ2-5; D may be TRBD1 or TRBD2 (7 bases each). The CDR3 is 17 amino acids. The germline V gene has CDR1 MNHEY and CDR2 SVGAGI. Trimming removed 3 bases from V and 3 bases from J, with 20 bases in between.

The CDR3 sequence: CASRGLGGSNQPQHF. CDR3 sequence (DNA): TGTGCCAGCAGGGGTTTAGGGGGTTCCAATCAGCCCCAGCATTTT. The chain couples TRBV27 to TRBJ1-5; D is perhaps TRBD1 (6 bases). This CDR3 is 15 amino acids long. The germline V gene encodes CDR1 MNHEY and CDR2 SMNVEV (reference sequence). Trimming stripped 6 bases from V and 3 bases from J, with 15 bases between.

The chain couples TRBV27 to TRBJ1-1; TRBD1 is a possible D gene (6 bases). V dropped 4 bases and J dropped 3 bases, with 15 bases sitting between them. This CDR3 is built from 15 residues. Germline CDR1 MNHEY, CDR2 SMNVEV (reference sequence). This chain's CDR3 is CASSSRGRQDTEAFF. The CDR3, as DNA: TGTGCCAGCAGTTCCAGGGGCCGCCAGGACACTGAAGCTTTCTTT.